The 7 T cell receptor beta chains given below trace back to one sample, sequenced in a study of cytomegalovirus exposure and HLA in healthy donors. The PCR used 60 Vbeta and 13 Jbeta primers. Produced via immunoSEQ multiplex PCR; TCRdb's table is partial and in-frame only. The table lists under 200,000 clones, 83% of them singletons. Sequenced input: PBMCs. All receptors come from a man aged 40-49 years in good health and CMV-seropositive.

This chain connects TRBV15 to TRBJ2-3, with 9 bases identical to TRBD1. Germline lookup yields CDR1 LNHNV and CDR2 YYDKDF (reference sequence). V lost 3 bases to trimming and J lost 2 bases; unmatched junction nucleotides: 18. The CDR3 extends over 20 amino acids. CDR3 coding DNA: TGTGCCACCAGCAGGGACAGCCCGGGACAGGGCGAGGGGAACACAGATACGCAGTATTTT. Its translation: CATSRDSPGQGEGNTDTQYF. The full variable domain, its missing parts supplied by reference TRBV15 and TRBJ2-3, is DAMVIQNPRYQVTQFGKPVTLSCSQTLNHNVMYWYQQKSSQAPKLLFHYYDKDFNNEADTPDNFQSRRPNTSFCFLDIRSPGLGDTAMYLCATSRDSPGQGEGNTDTQYFGPGTRLTVL.

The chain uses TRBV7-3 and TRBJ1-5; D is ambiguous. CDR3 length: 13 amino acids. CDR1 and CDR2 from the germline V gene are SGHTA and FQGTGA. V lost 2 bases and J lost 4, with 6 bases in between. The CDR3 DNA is TGTGCCAGCAGCTTACTACCTAATCAGCCCCAGCATTTT. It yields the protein CASSLLPNQPQHF.

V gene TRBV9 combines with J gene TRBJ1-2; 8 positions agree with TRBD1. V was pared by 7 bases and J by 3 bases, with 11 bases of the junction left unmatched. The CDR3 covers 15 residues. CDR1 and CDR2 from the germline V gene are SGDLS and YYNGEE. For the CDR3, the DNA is TGTGCCAGCTCCCGGAACACAGGGGGGTACTATGGCTACACCTTC. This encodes CASSRNTGGYYGYTF.

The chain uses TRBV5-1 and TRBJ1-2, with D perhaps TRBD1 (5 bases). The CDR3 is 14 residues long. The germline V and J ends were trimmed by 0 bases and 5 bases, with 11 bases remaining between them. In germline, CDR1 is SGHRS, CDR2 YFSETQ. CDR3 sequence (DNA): TGCGCCAGCAGCTTGGCCGTCACAGGATATGGCTACACCTTC. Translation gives CASSLAVTGYGYTF.

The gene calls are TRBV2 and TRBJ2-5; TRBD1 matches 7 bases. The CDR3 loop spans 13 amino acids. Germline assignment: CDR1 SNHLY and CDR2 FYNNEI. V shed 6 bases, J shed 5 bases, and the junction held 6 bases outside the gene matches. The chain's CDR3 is CASRAQGVETQYF. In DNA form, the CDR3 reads TGTGCCAGCAGGGCTCAGGGGGTCGAGACCCAGTACTTC.

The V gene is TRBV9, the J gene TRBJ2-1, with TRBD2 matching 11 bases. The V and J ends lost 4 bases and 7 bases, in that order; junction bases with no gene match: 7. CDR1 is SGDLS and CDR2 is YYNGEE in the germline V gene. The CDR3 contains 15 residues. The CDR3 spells CASSQTSGSGNEQFF. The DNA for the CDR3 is TGTGCCAGCAGCCAAACTAGCGGGAGCGGTAATGAGCAGTTCTTC.

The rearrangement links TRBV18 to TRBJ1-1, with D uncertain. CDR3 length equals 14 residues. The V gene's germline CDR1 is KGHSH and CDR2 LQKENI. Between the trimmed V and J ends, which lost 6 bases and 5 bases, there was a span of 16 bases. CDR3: CASSVVGVGTEAFF. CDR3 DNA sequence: TGTGCCAGCTCGGTCGTCGGGGTGGGGACTGAAGCTTTCTTT.